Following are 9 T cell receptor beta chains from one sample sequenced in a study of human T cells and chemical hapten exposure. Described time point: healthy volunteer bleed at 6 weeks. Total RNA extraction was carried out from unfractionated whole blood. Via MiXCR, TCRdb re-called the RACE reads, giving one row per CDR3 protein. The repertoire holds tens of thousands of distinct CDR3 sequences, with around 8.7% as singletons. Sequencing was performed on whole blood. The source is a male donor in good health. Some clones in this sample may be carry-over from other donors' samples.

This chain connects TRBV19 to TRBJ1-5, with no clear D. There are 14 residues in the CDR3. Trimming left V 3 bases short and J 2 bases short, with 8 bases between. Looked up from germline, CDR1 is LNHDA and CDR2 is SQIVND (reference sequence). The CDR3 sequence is CASSIDTRNQPQHF. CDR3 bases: TGTGCCAGTAGTATCGACACACGCAATCAGCCCCAGCATTTT.

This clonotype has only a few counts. The CDR3 is CAISESRKEDEQYF. The CDR3 coding sequence is TGTGCCATCAGTGAGTCCAGAAAAGAGGACGAGCAGTACTTC. V is TRBV10-3 and J is TRBJ2-7, with unresolved D. The V end lost 0 bases, the J end lost 5 bases, and 11 bases lay between the germline ends. CDR3 length: 14 amino acids. CDR1 is ENHRY, CDR2 SYGVKD, per germline.

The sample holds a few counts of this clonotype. CDR3 in amino acids: CASSVDDVDEQFF. CDR3 coding DNA: TGTGCCAGCAGCGTAGATGATGTGGATGAGCAGTTCTTC. This chain uses TRBV9 with TRBJ2-1, with unresolved D. The CDR3 contains 13 residues. The V and J ends lost 0 bases and 8 bases respectively, with 9 bases between them. Germline V CDR1 and CDR2: SGDLS, YYNGEE. Combining the CDR3 with reference TRBV9 and TRBJ2-1 gives the whole variable domain DSGVTQTPKHLITATGQRVTLRCSPRSGDLSVYWYQQSLDQGLQFLIQYYNGEERAKGNILERFSAQQFPDLHSELNLSSLELGDSALYFCASSVDDVDEQFFGPGTRLTVL.

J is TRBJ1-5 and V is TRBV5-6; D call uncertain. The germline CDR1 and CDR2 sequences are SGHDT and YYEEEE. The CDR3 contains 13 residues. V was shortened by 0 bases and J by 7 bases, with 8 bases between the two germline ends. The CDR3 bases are TGTGCCAGCAGCTTGGCCGGGAGACAGCCCCAGCATTTT. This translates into CASSLAGRQPQHF.

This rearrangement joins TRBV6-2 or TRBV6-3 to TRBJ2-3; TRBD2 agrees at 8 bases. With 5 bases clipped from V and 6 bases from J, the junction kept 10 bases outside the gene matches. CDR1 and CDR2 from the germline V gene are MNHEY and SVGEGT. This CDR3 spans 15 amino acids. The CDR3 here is CASSPGELAADTQYF. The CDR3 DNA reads TGTGCCAGCAGTCCGGGAGAACTAGCGGCGGATACGCAGTATTTT.

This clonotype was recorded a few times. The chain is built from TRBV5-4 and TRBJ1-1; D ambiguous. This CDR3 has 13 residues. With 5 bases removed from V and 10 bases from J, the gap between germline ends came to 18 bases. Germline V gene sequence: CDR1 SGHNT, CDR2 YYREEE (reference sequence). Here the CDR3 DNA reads TGTGCCAGCAGGGCGGCGGAGCTAGGCGGAGCTTTCTTT. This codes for CASRAAELGGAFF. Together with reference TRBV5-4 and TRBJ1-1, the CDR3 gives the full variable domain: ETGVTQSPTHLIKTRGQQVTLRCSSQSGHNTVSWYQQALGQGPQFIFQYYREEENGRGNFPPRFSGLQFPNYSSELNVNALELDDSALYLCASRAAELGGAFFGQGTRLTVV.

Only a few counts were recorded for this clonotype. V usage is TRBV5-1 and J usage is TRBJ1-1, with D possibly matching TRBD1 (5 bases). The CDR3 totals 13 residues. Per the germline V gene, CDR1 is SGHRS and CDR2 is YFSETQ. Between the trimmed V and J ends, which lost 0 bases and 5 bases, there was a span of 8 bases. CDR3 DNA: TGCGCCAGCAGCTTGGACAGGAGAACTGAAGCTTTCTTT. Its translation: CASSLDRRTEAFF. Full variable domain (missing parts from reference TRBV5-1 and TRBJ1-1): KAGVTQTPRYLIKTRGQQVTLSCSPISGHRSVSWYQQTPGQGLQFLFEYFSETQRNKGNFPGRFSGRQFSNSRSEMNVSTLELGDSALYLCASSLDRRTEAFFGQGTRLTVV.

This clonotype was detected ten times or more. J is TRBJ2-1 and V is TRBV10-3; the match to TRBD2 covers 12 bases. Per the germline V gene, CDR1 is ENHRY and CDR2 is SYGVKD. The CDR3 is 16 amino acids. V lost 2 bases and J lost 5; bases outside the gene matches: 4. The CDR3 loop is CAISEAGLAGNNEQFF. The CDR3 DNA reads TGTGCCATCAGTGAGGCCGGACTAGCGGGAAACAATGAGCAGTTCTTC.

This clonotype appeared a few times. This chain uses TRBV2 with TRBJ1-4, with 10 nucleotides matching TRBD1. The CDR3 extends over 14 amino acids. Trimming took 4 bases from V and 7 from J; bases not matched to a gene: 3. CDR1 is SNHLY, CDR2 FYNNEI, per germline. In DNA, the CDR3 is TGTGCCAGCAGTGGCGGGACAGGGGTTGAAAAACTGTTTTTT. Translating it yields CASSGGTGVEKLFF. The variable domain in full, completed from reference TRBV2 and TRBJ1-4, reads EPEVTQTPSHQVTQMGQEVILRCVPISNHLYFYWYRQILGQKVEFLVSFYNNEISEKSEIFDDQFSVERPDGSNFTLKIRSTKLEDSAMYFCASSGGTGVEKLFFGSGTQLSVL.